This TCR beta chain was sequenced for a study of PD-1 blockade in classical Hodgkin lymphoma. TCRdb keeps only in-frame clones here, not all; method: immunoSEQ multiplex PCR. The sample has over 35,000 clones; 76% are singletons. Concerning this clone: Antigen specificity is unknown.

Germline CDR1 reads MNHEY; CDR2 reads SMNVEV (reference sequence). This CDR3 comprises 11 residues. The germline V and J ends were trimmed by 6 bases and 8 bases, with 10 bases remaining between them. Study outcomes and limitations: Nothing has yet pinned down what causes the repertoire differences, possibly disease activity or prior therapy.

Brentuximab vedotin exposure varied, and every patient relapsed after autologous stem cell transplantation. This clonotype originated in a human donor with classical Hodgkin lymphoma. The sample was peripheral blood mononuclear cells (PBMCs), taken at baseline. The J gene is TRBJ1-2, the V gene TRBV27; tentative D call: TRBD1 (5 bases). This chain's CDR3 is CASRGLGGYTF. The CDR3 bases are TGTGCCAGCAGGGGGCTGGGGGGCTACACCTTC.